This T cell receptor beta chain was sequenced for a study of blood T cells in healthy people across ages. The study, taken as a whole, reports: CMV status of donors was unknown, possibly confounding expanded clonotype changes. Estimated diversity, derived from one million T cells, was regarded as an underestimate.

This clonotype came up a few times. Its cognate antigen is unknown. It was with a sample-barcoded 5' primer and a J-beta primer mix that a second PCR of roughly 7 to 12 cycles was run. Each cDNA molecule, via a template-switch adaptor with 12 random nucleotides, was tagged. A minimum of 2.5 million CDR3-containing paired-end reads was obtained for each sample. TCRdb reanalysed the 5' RACE reads using MiXCR and keeps one entry per CDR3 protein. The table includes approximately 1.5 million distinct CDR3 sequences, roughly a third detected once. Between the trimmed V and J ends, which lost 5 bases and 0 bases, there was a span of 15 bases. Germline V gives CDR1 SGHTA, CDR2 FQGNSA. There are 16 residues in the CDR3.

What was sequenced was blood. This clonotype was sampled from a woman aged 25 to 39 in good health. V gene TRBV7-2 combines with J gene TRBJ2-3; perhaps TRBD2 as D (5 bases). CDR3 nucleotides: TGTGCCAGCAGCCCGAGACTAACTTCTAGCACAGATACGCAGTATTTT. This codes for CASSPRLTSSTDTQYF.